A single sample gave rise to the 28 T cell receptor beta chains below, sequenced in a study of blood T cell repertoires in COVID-19. Libraries were prepared by immunoSEQ multiplex PCR; TCRdb keeps only in-frame clonotypes and omits some of them. Seen here are some 150,000 clones, 75% to 85% observed once, and the top ten hold around a tenth. The sequenced sample was peripheral blood. Receptors originate from a woman in her forties or fifties with acute or convalescent COVID-19.

The CDR3 region has the DNA TGTGCCACCAGTGATTTTAAGGGTTCAACTAGGAACACCGGGGAGCTGTTTTTT. Translated: CATSDFKGSTRNTGELFF. This chain joins TRBV24-1 and TRBJ2-2, with D tentatively TRBD2 (5 bases). V lost 1 base to trimming and J lost 1 base, with 15 bases between them. The CDR3 sequence is 18 residues long. Per germline, CDR1 KGHDR and CDR2 SFDVKD.

V usage is TRBV29-1 and J usage is TRBJ2-1; D call uncertain. CDR1 and CDR2 from the germline V gene are SQVTM and ANQGSEA. The CDR3 has 11 amino acids. Trimming left V 4 bases short and J 4 bases short, with 5 bases between. The CDR3 DNA reads as TGCAGCGTTGCAGGATACAATGAGCAGTTCTTC. Protein sequence: CSVAGYNEQFF.

The chain is built from TRBV12-5 and TRBJ1-1; 10 bases are a match to TRBD1. V was pared by 1 base and J by 3 bases, with 8 bases of the junction left unmatched. This CDR3 comprises 17 residues. Germline CDR1 LGHNT, CDR2 FRNRAP. The CDR3: CASGLGYSGTGDTEAFF. CDR3 sequence (DNA): TGTGCTAGTGGTTTGGGCTATTCCGGGACAGGGGACACTGAAGCTTTCTTT.

The chain's CDR3 is CASSRGGPETQYF. The CDR3, as DNA: TGTGCCAGCAGCCGGGGGGGCCCTGAGACCCAGTACTTC. The chain joins TRBV7-2 to TRBJ2-5; 8 nucleotides match TRBD2. The V and J ends lost 5 bases and 5 bases, in that order; junction bases with no gene match: 4. CDR3 length: 13 amino acids. CDR1 and CDR2 from the germline V gene are SGHTA and FQGNSA.

The chain recombines TRBV19 with TRBJ1-1; no reliable D call. The germline V gene encodes CDR1 LNHDA and CDR2 SQIVND (reference sequence). V lost 10 bases and J lost 2, with 14 bases in between. CDR3 length equals 13 residues. As DNA, the CDR3 is TGTGCCACCACCGCACGGGGAAACACTGAAGCTTTCTTT. Translated: CATTARGNTEAFF.

This chain joins TRBV10-3 and TRBJ2-4; D might be TRBD2 (6 bases). The V gene's germline CDR1 is ENHRY and CDR2 SYGVKD. V lost 0 bases and J lost 0, with 9 bases in between. The CDR3 has 16 residues. The CDR3: CAISESAGLAKNIQYF. DNA of the CDR3: TGTGCCATCAGTGAGTCTGCGGGATTAGCCAAAAACATTCAGTACTTC.

The V gene is TRBV7-2, the J gene TRBJ2-5; D may be TRBD1 (5 bases). Germline CDR1 SGHTA, CDR2 FQGNSA. Trimming left V 2 bases short and J 4 bases short, with 11 bases between. CDR3 size: 14 residues. CDR3 coding DNA: TGTGCCAGCAGCTTACAGGGTCCCCCAGAGACCCAGTACTTC. Translating gives CASSLQGPPETQYF.

This clone was detected a few times. The chain employs TRBV5-8 and TRBJ1-5; the D is unclear. CDR1 is SGHTS and CDR2 is YDEGEE in the germline V gene. CDR3 size: 14 residues. Trimming stripped 4 bases from V and 5 bases from J, with 13 bases between. CDR3 DNA: TGTGCCAGCAGCGCGGGCTTCGGGGATCAGCCCCAGCATTTT. Residues: CASSAGFGDQPQHF.

The J gene is TRBJ2-1, the V gene TRBV9; 9 bases line up with TRBD2. V was pared by 3 bases and J by 8 bases, with 12 bases of the junction left unmatched. From germline, CDR1 is SGDLS and CDR2 YYNGEE. The CDR3 consists of 16 residues. In DNA form, the CDR3 reads TGTGCCAGCAGCGGAGGGGTGGGGACTAGCTCCTATGAGCAGTTCTTC. Amino acids: CASSGGVGTSSYEQFF.

This clone has a handful of counts. Written as DNA, the CDR3 is TGTGCCAGCAGCTTCAAGAGACAGAACTATGGCTACACCTTC. Amino acids: CASSFKRQNYGYTF. The chain couples TRBV5-6 to TRBJ1-2, with D tentatively TRBD1 (5 bases). From germline, CDR1 is SGHDT and CDR2 YYEEEE. V was pared by 2 bases and J by 2 bases, with 10 bases between. CDR3 size: 14 residues.

The sample holds a few counts of this clone. The CDR3 spells CASRGAGTGMEGYTF. CDR3 sequence (DNA): TGTGCCAGTAGGGGAGCCGGGACAGGGATGGAAGGCTACACCTTC. The chain combines TRBV19 with TRBJ1-2; 9 bases map to TRBD1. Germline lookup yields CDR1 LNHDA and CDR2 SQIVND (reference sequence). The CDR3 extends over 15 amino acids. V gave up 6 bases and J gave up 8 bases; unmatched junction bases: 13.

The V call is TRBV19, the J call TRBJ2-2; 9 bases are a match to TRBD1. The CDR3 is 15 residues long. J was trimmed by 2 bases and V by 5 bases; bases with no gene match: 3. Germline CDR1 LNHDA, CDR2 SQIVND (reference sequence). The CDR3 DNA reads as TGTGCCAGTAGTCTGGGACAGGGAAACACCGGGGAGCTGTTTTTT. Its translation: CASSLGQGNTGELFF. The full variable domain, with the rest looked up from reference TRBV19 and TRBJ2-2, is DGGITQSPKYLFRKEGQNVTLSCEQNLNHDAMYWYRQDPGQGLRLIYYSQIVNDFQKGDIAEGYSVSREKKESFPLTVTSAQKNPTAFYLCASSLGQGNTGELFFGEGSRLTVL.

This clone was detected only once. This chain uses TRBV7-9 with TRBJ1-6; weak D call: TRBD1 (5 bases). The CDR3 spans 16 residues. Germline loops: CDR1 SEHNR, CDR2 FQNEAQ (reference sequence). The ends were cut back, 4 bases at V and 6 bases at J, with 16 bases in the middle. CDR3 amino acids: CASSWTPPDTNSPLHF. The CDR3 coding sequence is TGTGCCAGCAGCTGGACACCCCCTGATACTAATTCACCCCTCCACTTT.

This clone was seen once. The gene calls are TRBV12-3 or TRBV12-4 and TRBJ2-1; D unclear. V lost 6 bases and J 11 bases, leaving 14 bases between the germline ends. CDR3 length: 12 amino acids. The CDR3 loop is CASSPSSSQQFF. Written as DNA, the CDR3 is TGTGCCAGCAGCCCCTCCTCGAGTCAGCAGTTCTTC.

This clone appeared a few times. The rearrangement joins TRBV7-8 to TRBJ1-2; tentatively, D is TRBD1 (6 bases). Germline CDR1 is SGHVS and CDR2 is FQNEAQ. The V and J ends lost 5 bases and 4 bases respectively, with 17 bases between them. This CDR3 comprises 15 residues. This chain's CDR3 is CASSALLTGSYGYTF. Here the CDR3 DNA reads TGTGCCAGCAGCGCACTCCTGACAGGAAGCTATGGCTACACCTTC.

This chain uses TRBV7-3 with TRBJ1-3; D not certain. Trimming shortened V by 2 bases and J by 0 bases, and 11 bases separated the two germline ends. The CDR3 has 16 residues. Germline values: CDR1 SGHTA, CDR2 FQGTGA. This chain's CDR3 is CASSLEAPNSGNTIYF. The DNA for the CDR3 is TGTGCCAGCAGCTTAGAAGCGCCGAACTCTGGAAACACCATATATTTT.

The chain links TRBV7-3 to TRBJ2-6; D possibly corresponds to TRBD1 (5 bases). V was trimmed by 5 bases and J by 1 base, leaving 6 bases between them. Germline V gene sequence: CDR1 SGHTA, CDR2 FQGTGA. The CDR3 contains 14 residues. CDR3 region: CASSPGSGANVLTF. The CDR3 DNA is TGTGCCAGCAGCCCAGGGTCTGGGGCCAACGTCCTGACTTTC.

This clone came up once. The CDR3 is CASSVGAGREQYF. CDR3 sequence (DNA): TGTGCCAGCAGCGTAGGGGCAGGGCGGGAGCAGTACTTC. The gene calls are TRBV9 and TRBJ2-7; a possible D gene is TRBD1 (5 bases). Germline V lookup: CDR1 SGDLS, CDR2 YYNGEE. The CDR3 sequence is 13 residues long. The V end was cut by 0 bases, the J end by 7 bases, with 11 bases between.

The chain links TRBV23-1 to TRBJ1-5; 9 nucleotides match TRBD1. TRBV23-1 is an open reading frame, and its role is uncertain. The CDR3 totals 17 residues. Trimming removed 3 bases from V and 6 bases from J; junction bases left unmatched: 12. CDR3 protein: CASSHPDRGRSFQPQHF. The CDR3 coding sequence is TGCGCCAGCAGTCACCCGGACAGGGGACGGTCGTTTCAGCCCCAGCATTTT.

This rearrangement joins TRBV7-9 to TRBJ1-2; 9 positions match TRBD1. Germline assignment: CDR1 SEHNR and CDR2 FQNEAQ (reference sequence). The CDR3 has 13 residues. V trimming: 5 bases; J trimming: 11 bases; junction bases outside the gene matches: 9. CDR3 coding DNA: TGTGCCAGCAGCACCAACGACAGGGGGGGTTACACCTTC. This codes for CASSTNDRGGYTF.

Concerning this clone itself: The same CDR3 also results from other DNA sequences found in this sample. The chain couples TRBV12-3 or TRBV12-4 to TRBJ2-1, with TRBD2 as a possible D gene (6 bases). The germline V and J ends were trimmed by 4 bases and 6 bases, with 7 bases remaining between them. The CDR3 sequence is 12 residues long. In DNA form, the CDR3 reads TGTGCCAGCAGTTGGGGAGGCAATGAGCAGTTCTTC. This sequence encodes CASSWGGNEQFF.

The chain has TRBV10-3 and TRBJ2-6; unclear D gene. V was trimmed by 2 bases and J by 1 base, leaving 12 bases between them. Germline loops: CDR1 ENHRY, CDR2 SYGVKD. This CDR3 comprises 17 residues. CDR3 sequence (DNA): TGTGCCATCAGTGAGATTGGGCAGATATCTGGGGCCAACGTCCTGACTTTC. Its protein product is CAISEIGQISGANVLTF.

The V and J genes are TRBV9 and TRBJ2-7; 9 bases match TRBD1. Germline assignment: CDR1 SGDLS and CDR2 YYNGEE. The V segment lost 4 bases and the J segment 2 bases; nucleotides outside the gene matches: 10. The CDR3 is 16 amino acids. This CDR3 reads CASSPRKTGGTYEQYF. Here the CDR3 DNA reads TGTGCCAGCAGCCCTCGTAAGACAGGGGGTACCTACGAGCAGTACTTC. Drawing the rest from reference TRBV9 and TRBJ2-7, the complete variable domain is DSGVTQTPKHLITATGQRVTLRCSPRSGDLSVYWYQQSLDQGLQFLIQYYNGEERAKGNILERFSAQQFPDLHSELNLSSLELGDSALYFCASSPRKTGGTYEQYFGPGTRLTVT.

The J gene is TRBJ2-2, the V gene TRBV7-2; 8 bases line up with TRBD1. V shed 5 bases and J 5 bases; nucleotides not matched to a gene: 10. The germline V gene encodes CDR1 SGHTA and CDR2 FQGNSA. The CDR3 covers 16 residues. The CDR3 nucleotides read TGTGCCAGCAGCATCTACGGACAGGGAGCTACCGGGGAGCTGTTTTTT. Protein product: CASSIYGQGATGELFF.

The CDR3 DNA reads as TGCAGTGCTAGTACCGGGGTGACCAATCAGCCCCAGCATTTT. This gives the protein CSASTGVTNQPQHF. V and J are TRBV20-1 and TRBJ1-5; D not resolved. The CDR3 extends over 14 amino acids. The V end lost 3 bases, the J end lost 3 bases, and 12 bases lay between the germline ends. Germline V gives CDR1 DFQATT, CDR2 SNEGSKA (reference sequence).

This chain links TRBV5-1 with TRBJ1-2; 8 positions match TRBD1. Germline CDR1 and CDR2: SGHRS and YFSETQ. The CDR3 covers 16 residues. The junction had 15 bases not matched to a gene; V was cut back by 4 bases and J by 7 bases. The CDR3 loop reads CASSPDLPGQAGGYTF. Here the CDR3 DNA reads TGCGCCAGCAGCCCAGACCTTCCGGGACAGGCGGGTGGCTACACCTTC.

The rearrangement uses TRBV29-1 and TRBJ1-1; D is perhaps TRBD1 (5 bases). The V and J ends lost 7 bases and 4 bases respectively, with 16 bases between them. The length of the CDR3 is 13 residues. Germline lookup yields CDR1 SQVTM and CDR2 ANQGSEA. The CDR3 coding sequence is TGCAGCGGGATGCAGGGTCAGGGCACTGAAGCTTTCTTT. Translating gives CSGMQGQGTEAFF.

The chain links TRBV29-1 to TRBJ2-3; a weak D match, TRBD1 (6 bases). Per the germline V gene, CDR1 is SQVTM and CDR2 is ANQGSEA. V lost 1 base to trimming and J lost 2 bases, with 13 bases between them. The CDR3 contains 15 residues. The CDR3 region is CSVEVGAGATDTQYF. CDR3 in DNA: TGCAGCGTTGAAGTTGGTGCAGGGGCCACAGATACGCAGTATTTT.